This T cell receptor beta chain was captured by sequencing in a study of vaccination and CD4 T cells after COVID-19 (dated by TCRdb to between 2022 and 2023). Concerning the study at large: The convalescent cohort included six males and four females, with two Hispanic individuals, seven Caucasians, two Asians and one multiracial person. Participants received two doses of either the Pfizer-BioNTech BNT162b2 vaccine (n=8) or the Moderna mRNA-1273 vaccine (n=2). Post-vaccine blood samples were collected a median of about 69 days after the second vaccine dose, ranging from roughly 12 to 250 days. Control cultures received a CEFX viral epitope pool as the positive control, an HIV-1 Nef peptide pool as the negative control, or no peptide. Post-COVID blood samples were collected from convalescent patients a median of roughly 100 days after diagnosis, with a range of about 30 to 180 days. The cultures were stimulated with overlapping spike peptide pools from SARS-CoV-2 and from the common cold coronaviruses HCoV-NL63, HCoV-OC43 and HCoV-229E. The spike-specific CD4+ TCR repertoire was compared before and after mRNA vaccination in under 11 COVID-19 convalescent patients and several infection-naive healthy vaccine recipients. Results the study describes overall, beyond this receptor: In convalescent patients, a median around 90% of post-vaccine SARS-CoV-2-reactive clones were detected only after vaccination, suggesting vaccine-specific priming. An increase in the median number of SARS-CoV-2-reactive clonotypes from 21 after infection to roughly 38 after vaccination was observed, but the change was not found to be significant. In convalescent patients, nearly all vaccine-specific clones (304 of 307) were found to be mono-reactive for SARS-CoV-2 spike rather than cross-reactive with common cold coronaviruses. Only a relatively small number of convalescent patients were included in the study, and early timepoints following natural infection were not analyzed.

Via the germline V gene (reference sequence), CDR1 is DFQATT and CDR2 SNEGSKA. Between the V and J ends, shortened by 0 bases and 6 bases respectively, the junction contains 15 bases. The CDR3 spans 15 residues, from the cysteine through the phenylalanine. The entry retains the CDR3 DNA only, 45 bases that are in frame from base 1. The sample's treatment or condition label, in plain terms: roughly 11-day PBMC culture with coronavirus spike peptide pools or control peptides (ViraFEST assay). The study used the ViraFEST assay, which expanded antigen-specific T cells with peptide pools and then identified expanded clonotypes by TCR sequencing. Healthy vaccine recipients had no prior SARS-CoV-2 infection, confirmed by negative nucleocapsid antibody tests before and after vaccination. Fewer than 2.5 million PBMCs per well were cultured in IMDM with roughly 5% human AB serum and approximately 9.1 IU/ml IL-2, plus 10 ug/ml peptide pools. Half of the culture medium was replaced with fresh IL-2-containing medium on days 3 and 7. Once the cells had been in culture for about 10 days, the EasySep CD4+ T cell isolation kit was used to isolate CD4+ T cells by negative selection. Ficoll-Paque Plus gradient centrifugation was used to isolate PBMCs from whole blood, and the isolated PBMCs were then either used fresh or cryopreserved at -140C. In general, triplicate wells were set up for every culture condition.

About this clonotype itself: What this receptor recognizes is not known. Base qualities are missing; no much larger clone stands one base away.

Library preparation was by PCR. DNA from cultured CD4+ T cells underwent TCR sequencing with the Oncomine TCR Beta short-read assay at the Johns Hopkins FTIC core. Genomic DNA was extracted from the cultured CD4+ T cells with the QIAamp micro DNA kit. Oncomine TCR Beta libraries made from cultured CD4+ T cells were pooled using unique dual indexes and sequenced on an Illumina iSeq 100. In the source study's methods: Non-productive sequences were removed, and CDR3s not starting with C, not ending with F or W, or shorter than 7 amino acids were discarded. The MANAFEST web application was used to identify antigen-specific clonotypes by comparing peptide-stimulated wells against reference wells and other culture wells. To be called positive, a clone needed an FDR below 0.05, an odds ratio above 5, and a productive frequency above 0.1% in at least two of three replicate wells. A clonotype counted as cross-reactive if it showed significant expansion both in the SARS-CoV-2 spike wells and in at least one common cold coronavirus spike condition. Similarity between CDR3 sequences was evaluated in R version 3.6.1 using Levenshtein distances (stringdist) and unrooted phylogenetic trees (ape). TCRdb reworked the public reads: Q25 trimming with fastp, MiXCR clone assembly, productive beta chains retained. Rows matching on CDR3 protein sequence are summarized as one entry with the most common DNA and genes. The V and J calls and clone size are TCRdb's, not the authors'. The sample table records about 21,000 distinct CDR3 sequences; around 62% of these occur just once. The ten largest clonotypes hold under 25% of the sample.

The starting material was CD4+ T cells from blood, cultured in vitro, obtained before SARS-CoV-2 vaccination. The source is a human donor who received a COVID-19 vaccine. The sequence is built from TRBV20-1 and TRBJ2-1; a confident D gene designation cannot be given. The CDR3 region: CSARDRLGQINEQFF. The DNA reads as follows: TGCAGTGCTAGAGATCGACTCGGGCAGATCAATGAGCAGTTCTTC.